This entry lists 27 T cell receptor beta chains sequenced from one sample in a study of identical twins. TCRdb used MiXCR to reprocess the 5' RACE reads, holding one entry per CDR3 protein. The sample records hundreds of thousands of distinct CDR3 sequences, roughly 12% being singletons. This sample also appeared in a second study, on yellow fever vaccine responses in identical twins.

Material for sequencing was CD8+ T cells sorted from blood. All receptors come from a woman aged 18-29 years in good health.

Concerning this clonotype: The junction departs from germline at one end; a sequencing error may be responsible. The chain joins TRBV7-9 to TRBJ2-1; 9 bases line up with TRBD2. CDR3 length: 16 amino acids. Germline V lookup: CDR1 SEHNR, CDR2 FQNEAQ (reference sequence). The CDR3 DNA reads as TGTGCCAGCAGCTCCAGGGAGCGGGGGGTGTACAATGAGCAGCTCTTC. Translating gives CASSSRERGVYNEQLF.

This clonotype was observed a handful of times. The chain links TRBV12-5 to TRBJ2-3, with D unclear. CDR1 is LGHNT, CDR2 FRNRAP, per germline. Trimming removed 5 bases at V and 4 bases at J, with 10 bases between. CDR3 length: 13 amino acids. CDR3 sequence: CASGVFPADTQYF. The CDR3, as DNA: TGTGCTAGTGGTGTATTTCCGGCAGATACGCAGTATTTT.

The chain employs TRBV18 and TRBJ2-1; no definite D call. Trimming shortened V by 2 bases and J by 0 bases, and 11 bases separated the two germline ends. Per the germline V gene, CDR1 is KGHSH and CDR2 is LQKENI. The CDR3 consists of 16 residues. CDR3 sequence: CASSPGRVSSYNEQFF. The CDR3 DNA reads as TGTGCCAGCTCACCAGGACGGGTGAGCTCCTACAATGAGCAGTTCTTC.

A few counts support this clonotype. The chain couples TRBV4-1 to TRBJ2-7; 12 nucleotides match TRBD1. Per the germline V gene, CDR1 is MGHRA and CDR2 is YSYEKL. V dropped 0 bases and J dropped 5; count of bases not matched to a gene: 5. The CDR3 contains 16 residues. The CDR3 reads CASSQDLGTGGHEQYV. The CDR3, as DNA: TGCGCCAGCAGCCAAGATCTGGGGACAGGGGGCCACGAGCAGTACGTC.

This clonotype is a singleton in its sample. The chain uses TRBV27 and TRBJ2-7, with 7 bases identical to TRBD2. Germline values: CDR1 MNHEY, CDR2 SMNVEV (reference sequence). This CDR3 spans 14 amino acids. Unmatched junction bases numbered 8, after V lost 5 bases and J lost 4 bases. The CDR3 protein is CASSPTPSGYEQYF. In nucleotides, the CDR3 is TGTGCCAGCAGTCCCACACCTAGCGGATACGAGCAGTACTTC.

CDR3 loop: CASGLAPSGSPFDSSYEQYF. Written as DNA, the CDR3 is TGTGCTAGTGGTTTGGCCCCTAGCGGGAGCCCCTTTGACAGCTCCTACGAGCAGTACTTC. J is TRBJ2-7 and V is TRBV12-5; 10 nucleotides align to TRBD2. This CDR3 contains 20 residues. V trimming: 1 base; J trimming: 0 bases; junction bases outside the gene matches: 15. Looked up from germline, CDR1 is LGHNT and CDR2 is FRNRAP.

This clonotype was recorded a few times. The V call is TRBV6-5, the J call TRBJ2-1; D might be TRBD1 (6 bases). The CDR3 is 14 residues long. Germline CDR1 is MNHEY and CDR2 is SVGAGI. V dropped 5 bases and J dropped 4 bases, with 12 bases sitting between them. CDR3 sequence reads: CASSHPGEYNEQFF. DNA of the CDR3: TGTGCCAGCAGTCACCCAGGGGAGTACAATGAGCAGTTCTTC.

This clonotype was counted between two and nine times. CDR3 sequence: CASSSLFGDTQYF. CDR3 sequence (DNA): TGTGCCAGCAGTTCCCTATTCGGAGATACGCAGTATTTT. The gene calls are TRBV12-3 or TRBV12-4 and TRBJ2-3; D ambiguous. CDR3 length: 13 amino acids. The V end lost 4 bases, the J end lost 5 bases, and 10 bases lay between the germline ends.

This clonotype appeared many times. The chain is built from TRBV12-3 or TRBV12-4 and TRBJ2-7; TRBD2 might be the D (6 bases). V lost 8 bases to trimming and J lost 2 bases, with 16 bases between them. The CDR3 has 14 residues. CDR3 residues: CASSTAGSAYEQYF. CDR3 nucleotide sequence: TGTGCCAGCTCGACGGCGGGATCTGCCTACGAGCAGTACTTC.

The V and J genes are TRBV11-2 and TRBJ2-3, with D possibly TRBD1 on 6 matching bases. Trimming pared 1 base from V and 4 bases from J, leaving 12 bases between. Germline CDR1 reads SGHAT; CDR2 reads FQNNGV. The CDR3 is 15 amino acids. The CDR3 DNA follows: TGTGCCAGCAGCTTAGGGGCAGGGGCGGCAGATACGCAGTATTTT. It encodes CASSLGAGAADTQYF.

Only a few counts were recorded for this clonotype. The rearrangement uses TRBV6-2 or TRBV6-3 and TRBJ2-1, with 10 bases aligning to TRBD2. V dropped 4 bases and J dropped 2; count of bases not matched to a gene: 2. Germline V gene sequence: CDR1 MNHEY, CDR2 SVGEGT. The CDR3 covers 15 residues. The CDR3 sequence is CASSFLAGAYNEQFF. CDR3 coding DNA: TGTGCCAGCAGTTTTCTAGCGGGAGCCTACAATGAGCAGTTCTTC.

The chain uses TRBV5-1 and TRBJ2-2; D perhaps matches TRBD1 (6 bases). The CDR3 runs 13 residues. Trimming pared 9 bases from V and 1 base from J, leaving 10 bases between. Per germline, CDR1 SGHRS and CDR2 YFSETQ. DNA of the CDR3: TGCGCCACCCGACAGGAGAACACCGGGGAGCTGTTTTTT. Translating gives CATRQENTGELFF. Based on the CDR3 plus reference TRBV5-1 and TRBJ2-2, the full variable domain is KAGVTQTPRYLIKTRGQQVTLSCSPISGHRSVSWYQQTPGQGLQFLFEYFSETQRNKGNFPGRFSGRQFSNSRSEMNVSTLELGDSALYLCATRQENTGELFFGEGSRLTVL.

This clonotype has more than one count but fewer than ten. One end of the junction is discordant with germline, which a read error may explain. The CDR3 nucleotides read TGCAGTGCTACGGGACTAGCGGGAGGGTTTGGTTTTACAGATACACAGTATTTT. As protein: CSATGLAGGFGFTDTQYF. The chain links TRBV20-1 to TRBJ2-3; 16 bases match TRBD2. CDR1 and CDR2 from the germline V gene are DFQATT and SNEGSKA (reference sequence). CDR3 length: 18 residues.

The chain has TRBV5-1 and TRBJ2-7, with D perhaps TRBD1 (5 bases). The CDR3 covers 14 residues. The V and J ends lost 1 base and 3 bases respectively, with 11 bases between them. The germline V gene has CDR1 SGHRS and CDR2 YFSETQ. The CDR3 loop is CASSLSPGNYEQYV. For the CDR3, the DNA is TGCGCCAGCAGCTTGTCACCAGGGAACTACGAGCAGTACGTC.

DNA for the CDR3: TGTGCCAGCAGTTCCCTTCTCACAAGGAGCTCCTACAATGAGCAGTTCTTC. Translated: CASSSLLTRSSYNEQFF. The chain is built from TRBV27 and TRBJ2-1, with unresolved D. V shed 4 bases and J shed 0 bases, with 16 bases lying between them. CDR3 length: 17 amino acids. Germline V gene data show CDR1 as MNHEY and CDR2 as SMNVEV (reference sequence).

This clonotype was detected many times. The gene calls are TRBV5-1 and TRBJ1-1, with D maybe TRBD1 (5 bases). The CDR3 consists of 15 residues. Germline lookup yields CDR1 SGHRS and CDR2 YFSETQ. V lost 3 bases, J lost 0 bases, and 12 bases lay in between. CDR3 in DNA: TGCGCCAGCAGCTCGGATGGGGGGATGAACACTGAAGCTTTCTTT. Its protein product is CASSSDGGMNTEAFF.

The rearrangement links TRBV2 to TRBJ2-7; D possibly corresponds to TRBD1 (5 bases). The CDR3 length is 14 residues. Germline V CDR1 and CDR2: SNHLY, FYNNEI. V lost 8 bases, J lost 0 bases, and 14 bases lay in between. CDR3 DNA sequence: TGTGCCAGCCTTCCTGTAGACAGCTCCTACGAGCAGTACGTC. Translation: CASLPVDSSYEQYV.

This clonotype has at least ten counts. The CDR3 nucleotides read TGCAGTGCCTCCGAGGGCAATCAGCCCCAGCATTTT. Protein: CSASEGNQPQHF. The rearrangement uses TRBV20-1 and TRBJ1-5, with unresolved D. Germline assignment: CDR1 DFQATT and CDR2 SNEGSKA (reference sequence). This CDR3 spans 12 amino acids. Trimming took off 6 bases at V and 2 bases at J, with 8 bases between the two ends.

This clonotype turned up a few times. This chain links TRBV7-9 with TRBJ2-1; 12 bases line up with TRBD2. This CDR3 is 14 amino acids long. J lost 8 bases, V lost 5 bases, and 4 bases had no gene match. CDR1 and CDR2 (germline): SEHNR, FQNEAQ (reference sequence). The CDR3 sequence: CASSQLAGGDEQFF. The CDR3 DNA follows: TGTGCCAGCAGCCAACTAGCGGGAGGTGATGAGCAGTTCTTC.

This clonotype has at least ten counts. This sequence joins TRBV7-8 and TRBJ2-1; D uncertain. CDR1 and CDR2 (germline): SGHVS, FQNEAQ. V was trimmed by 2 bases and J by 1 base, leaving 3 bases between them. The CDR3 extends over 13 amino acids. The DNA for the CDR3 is TGTGCCAGCAGCTTAAGGTCCTACAATGAGCAGTTCTTC. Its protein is CASSLRSYNEQFF.

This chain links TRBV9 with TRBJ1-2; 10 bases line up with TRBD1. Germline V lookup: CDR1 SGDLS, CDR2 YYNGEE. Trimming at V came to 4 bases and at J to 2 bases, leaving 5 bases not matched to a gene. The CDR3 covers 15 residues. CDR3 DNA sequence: TGTGCCAGCAGCCCTCGGACAGGGGGAAACTATGGCTACACCTTC. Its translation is CASSPRTGGNYGYTF.

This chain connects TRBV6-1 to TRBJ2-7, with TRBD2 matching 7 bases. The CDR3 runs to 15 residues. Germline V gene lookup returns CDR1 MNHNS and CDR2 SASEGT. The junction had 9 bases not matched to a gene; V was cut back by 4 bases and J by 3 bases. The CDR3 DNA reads TGTGCCAGCAGTGTAGGGGACTACTTCAACTACGAGCAGTACTTC. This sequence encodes CASSVGDYFNYEQYF.

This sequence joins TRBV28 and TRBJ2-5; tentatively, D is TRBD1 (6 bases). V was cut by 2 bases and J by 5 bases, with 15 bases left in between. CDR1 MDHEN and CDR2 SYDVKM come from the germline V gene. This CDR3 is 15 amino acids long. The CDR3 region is CASSLPLRGSETQYF. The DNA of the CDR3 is TGTGCCAGCAGTTTACCCCTCAGGGGAAGCGAGACCCAGTACTTC. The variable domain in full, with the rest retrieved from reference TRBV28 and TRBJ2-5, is DVKVTQSSRYLVKRTGEKVFLECVQDMDHENMFWYRQDPGLGLRLIYFSYDVKMKEKGDIPEGYSVSREKKERFSLILESASTNQTSMYLCASSLPLRGSETQYFGPGTRLLVL.

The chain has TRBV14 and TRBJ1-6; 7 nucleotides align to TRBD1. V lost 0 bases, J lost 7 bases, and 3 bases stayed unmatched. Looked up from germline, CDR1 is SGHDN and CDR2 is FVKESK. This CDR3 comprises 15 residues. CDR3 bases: TGTGCCAGCAGCCAAGATCAGGGGGTCAATTCACCCCTCCACTTT. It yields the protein CASSQDQGVNSPLHF. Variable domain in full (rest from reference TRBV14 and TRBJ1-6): EAGVTQFPSHSVIEKGQTVTLRCDPISGHDNLYWYRRVMGKEIKFLLHFVKESKQDESGMPNNRFLAERTGGTYSTLKVQPAELEDSGVYFCASSQDQGVNSPLHFGNGTRLTVT.

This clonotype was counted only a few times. The CDR3 bases are TGTGCCAGCAGTTTATCGGTGGGGGACGCGAACACCGGGGAGCTGTTTTTT. Amino acid sequence: CASSLSVGDANTGELFF. The chain joins TRBV27 to TRBJ2-2; D may match TRBD1 or TRBD2 (5 bases each). The CDR3 covers 17 residues. V lost 0 bases, J lost 0 bases, and 11 bases lay in between. Germline V gene sequence: CDR1 MNHEY, CDR2 SMNVEV (reference sequence).

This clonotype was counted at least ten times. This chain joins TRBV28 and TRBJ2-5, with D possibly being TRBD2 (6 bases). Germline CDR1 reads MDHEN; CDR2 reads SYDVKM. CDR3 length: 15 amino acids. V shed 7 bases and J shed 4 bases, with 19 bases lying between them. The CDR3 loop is CASNFILGGGETQYF. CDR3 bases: TGTGCCAGCAACTTCATTCTGGGGGGAGGAGAGACCCAGTACTTC.

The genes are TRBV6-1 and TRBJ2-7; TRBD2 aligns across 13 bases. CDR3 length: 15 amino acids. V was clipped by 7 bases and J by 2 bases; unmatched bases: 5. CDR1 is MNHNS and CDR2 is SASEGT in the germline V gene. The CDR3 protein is CASKQLAGGPYEQYF. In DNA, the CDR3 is TGTGCCAGCAAACAACTAGCGGGAGGGCCCTACGAGCAGTACTTC.